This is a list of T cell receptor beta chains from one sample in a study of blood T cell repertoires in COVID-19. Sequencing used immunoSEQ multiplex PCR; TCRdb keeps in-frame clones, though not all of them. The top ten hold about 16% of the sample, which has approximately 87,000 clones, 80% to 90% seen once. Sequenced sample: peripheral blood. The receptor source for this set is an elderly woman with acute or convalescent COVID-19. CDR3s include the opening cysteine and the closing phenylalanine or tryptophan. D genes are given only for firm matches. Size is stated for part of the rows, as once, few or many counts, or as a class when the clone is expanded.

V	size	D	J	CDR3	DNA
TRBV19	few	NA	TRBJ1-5	CASSIGRWDGNQPQHF	TGTGCCAGTAGTATCGGGAGATGGGATGGCAATCAGCCCCAGCATTTT
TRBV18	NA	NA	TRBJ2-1	CASSPGARFEDEQFF	TGTGCCAGCTCACCAGGGGCCAGGTTTGAGGATGAGCAGTTCTTC
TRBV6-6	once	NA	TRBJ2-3	CASILKRGAEDTQYF	TGTGCCAGCATTCTCAAACGGGGGGCGGAAGATACGCAGTATTTT
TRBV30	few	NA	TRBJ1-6	CAWSVDTDNSPLHF	TGTGCCTGGAGTGTTGACACCGATAATTCACCCCTCCACTTT
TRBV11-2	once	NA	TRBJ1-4	CASSLVREKLFF	TGTGCCAGCAGCTTAGTTCGGGAAAAACTGTTTTTT
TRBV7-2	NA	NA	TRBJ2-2	CASSLDFRNTGELFF	TGTGCCAGCAGCTTAGATTTCAGGAACACCGGGGAGCTGTTTTTT
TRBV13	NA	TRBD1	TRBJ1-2	CASSIRLGTDYGYTF	TGTGCCAGCAGCATACGACTGGGGACAGACTATGGCTACACCTTC
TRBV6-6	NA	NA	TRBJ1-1	CASLPTLAEAFF	TGTGCCAGCTTGCCTACCCTTGCTGAAGCTTTCTTT
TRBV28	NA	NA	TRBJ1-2	CASSSSGQNFYGYTF	TGTGCCAGCAGTTCCTCGGGACAAAATTTCTATGGCTACACCTTC
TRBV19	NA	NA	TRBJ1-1	CASSIKLRGQNTEAFF	TGTGCCAGTAGTATAAAGCTCAGGGGACAGAACACTGAAGCTTTCTTT
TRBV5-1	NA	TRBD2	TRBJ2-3	CASRPTSGVSTDTQYF	TGCGCCAGCAGACCGACTAGCGGGGTCAGCACAGATACGCAGTATTTT
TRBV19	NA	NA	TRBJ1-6	CASTLGGDNSPLHF	TGTGCCAGTACCTTAGGGGGTGATAATTCACCCCTCCACTTT
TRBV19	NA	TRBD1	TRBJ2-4	CATATGGMMQAKNIQYF	TGTGCCACCGCGACAGGGGGCATGATGCAAGCCAAAAACATTCAGTACTTC
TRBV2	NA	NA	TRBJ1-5	CASRPDNGNQPQHF	TGTGCCAGCAGGCCCGACAACGGCAATCAGCCCCAGCATTTT
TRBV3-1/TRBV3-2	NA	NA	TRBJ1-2	CASSPHSYGYTF	TGTGCCAGCAGCCCACACAGCTATGGCTACACCTTC
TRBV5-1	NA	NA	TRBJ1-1	CASSFKLTALNTEAFF	TGCGCCAGCAGCTTTAAATTGACAGCCCTGAACACTGAAGCTTTCTTT
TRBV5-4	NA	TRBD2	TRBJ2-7	CASSVPSGTSYEQYF	TGTGCCAGCAGCGTACCCTCCGGGACTAGTTACGAGCAGTACTTC
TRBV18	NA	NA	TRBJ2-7	CASSPESFTYEQYF	TGTGCCAGCTCACCCGAGAGTTTTACGTACGAGCAGTACTTC
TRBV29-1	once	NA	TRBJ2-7	CSVEADRQGRYF	TGCAGCGTTGAAGCTGATCGTCAGGGTCGGTACTTC
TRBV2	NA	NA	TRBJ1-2	CASSPTRNPNYGYTF	TGTGCCAGCAGTCCCACTAGGAACCCTAACTATGGCTACACCTTC
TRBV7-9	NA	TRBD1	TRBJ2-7	CASSLPDRASYEQYF	TGTGCCAGCAGCTTACCGGACAGGGCCTCCTACGAGCAGTACTTC
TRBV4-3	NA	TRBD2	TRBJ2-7	CASSPGTSGLYEQYF	TGCGCCAGCAGCCCCGGGACTAGCGGTTTGTACGAGCAGTACTTC
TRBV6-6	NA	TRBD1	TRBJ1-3	CASSTTGASGNTIYF	TGTGCCAGCAGTACCACAGGGGCCTCTGGAAACACCATATATTTT
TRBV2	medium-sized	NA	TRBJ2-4	CASRAGPPRGIQYF	TGTGCCAGCAGAGCCGGGCCCCCCCGGGGCATTCAGTACTTC
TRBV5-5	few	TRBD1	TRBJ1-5	CASSPGQTYQPQHF	TGTGCCAGCAGCCCGGGACAGACTTATCAGCCCCAGCATTTT